The subject of this entry is one T cell receptor beta chain. This sample was taken from a study of control samples from healthy donors and cancer patients. The CDR3 length is 14 residues. Germline CDR1 SGDLS, CDR2 YYNGEE. The V and J ends lost 0 bases and 7 bases respectively, with 13 bases between them. The table came from immunoSEQ multiplex PCR; TCRdb's copy has only in-frame clones and leaves some out. The sample carries approximately 81,000 clones, 90% to 95% recorded once. The sample was blood. This chain joins TRBV9 and TRBJ1-1; D uncertain. This TCR was sampled from a woman aged 18-29 years in good health. The CDR3 sequence: CASSVGSVAFEAFF. Here the CDR3 DNA reads TGTGCCAGCAGCGTAGGGTCGGTGGCCTTTGAAGCTTTCTTT. Full variable domain (remainder filled in from reference TRBV9 and TRBJ1-1): DSGVTQTPKHLITATGQRVTLRCSPRSGDLSVYWYQQSLDQGLQFLIQYYNGEERAKGNILERFSAQQFPDLHSELNLSSLELGDSALYFCASSVGSVAFEAFFGQGTRLTVV.